This is a list of T cell receptor beta chains from one sample in a study of naive and memory T cell subsets. MiXCR was run by TCRdb on the UMI-ligation and nested PCR reads, yielding one entry per CDR3 protein. The data hold roughly 99,000 distinct CDR3 sequences, with approximately 10% observed a single time. The sequenced sample consisted of naive CD4+ T cells from blood. These receptors were taken from a human donor in good health. CDR3s include the opening cysteine and the closing phenylalanine or tryptophan. A D gene is named only where the DNA matches it firmly. For some rows the clone size is stated as once, few or many, or as a class when expanded; others skip it.

j_call | clone_size | d_call | v_call | cdr3_nt | cdr3_aa
TRBJ1-1 | NA | NA | TRBV7-9 | TGTGCCAGCAGCTTCGCAGGGTCGGGCACTGAAGCTTTCTTT | CASSFAGSGTEAFF
TRBJ2-6 | NA | TRBD2 | TRBV7-2 | TGTGTCAGCAGCTGGACTAGCGGATCTGGGGCCAACGTCCTGACTTTC | CVSSWTSGSGANVLTF
TRBJ2-7 | many | NA | TRBV29-1 | TGCAGCGCCGTCCAGTATCGTGGAACCTACGAGCAGTACTTC | CSAVQYRGTYEQYF
TRBJ1-2 | NA | NA | TRBV7-2 | TGTGCCAGCAGCTTAGCATTAGGGAGCAACTATGGCTACACCTTC | CASSLALGSNYGYTF
TRBJ1-1 | NA | NA | TRBV7-9 | TGTGCCAGCAGCACCTACAGGGTTGGGGACACTGAAGCTTTCTTT | CASSTYRVGDTEAFF
TRBJ2-7 | many | NA | TRBV28 | TGTGCCAGCAGAAACGACAGGCCATCCTACGAGCAGTACTTC | CASRNDRPSYEQYF
TRBJ1-5 | few | NA | TRBV21-1 | TGTGCCAGCAGCAAAGCGGGGGGGACAATTAACAATCAGCCCCAGCATTTT | CASSKAGGTINNQPQHF
TRBJ1-5 | many | NA | TRBV24-1 | TGTGCCACCACCAGGGAGGGTCAGCCCCAGCATTTT | CATTREGQPQHF
TRBJ2-2 | NA | NA | TRBV21-1 | TGTGCCAGCAGCGAGTATCCTAGCGTCCCCGGGGAGCTGTTTTTT | CASSEYPSVPGELFF
TRBJ2-3 | many | NA | TRBV7-7 | TGTGCCAGCCCAGGGGGGGGCACAGATACGCAGTATTTT | CASPGGGTDTQYF
TRBJ2-6 | NA | NA | TRBV28 | TGTGCCAGCAGAACGATCTCTGGGGCCAACGTCCTGACTTTC | CASRTISGANVLTF
TRBJ2-3 | few | NA | TRBV6-2/TRBV6-3 | TGTGCCAGCAGTTACTCGAGTGGAGGCGGATTAGATACGCAGTATTTT | CASSYSSGGGLDTQYF
TRBJ2-1 | many | NA | TRBV7-2 | TGTGCCAGCAGCCGGGTGGAGGGATTACAGTTCTTC | CASSRVEGLQFF
TRBJ2-5 | NA | TRBD2 | TRBV20-1 | TGCAGAGCTGGACTAGCGGCTCCGGAGACCCAGTACTTC | CRAGLAAPETQYF
TRBJ2-2 | NA | NA | TRBV12-3/TRBV12-4 | TGTGCCAGCAGTTTAAGGGGTACGCCGGCGACCGGGGAGCTGTTTTTT | CASSLRGTPATGELFF
TRBJ1-1 | few | NA | TRBV7-9 | TGTGCCAGCAGCTTCGCCGCAGGATCGAACACTGAAGCTTTCTTT | CASSFAAGSNTEAFF
TRBJ1-1 | few | NA | TRBV5-4 | TGTGCCAGCAGAAAGGAGGCAGCCGTAGAGACTGAAGCTTTCTTT | CASRKEAAVETEAFF
TRBJ1-5 | NA | NA | TRBV7-9 | TGTGCCAGCAGCTTAGGACGGGGGCGAAGCAATCAGCCCCAGCATTTT | CASSLGRGRSNQPQHF
TRBJ1-1 | few | TRBD1 | TRBV6-2/TRBV6-3 | TGTGCCAGCAGTTACTCGGACAGGGGCCTTTGGGCTTTCTTT | CASSYSDRGLWAFF
TRBJ2-5 | few | NA | TRBV20-1 | TGCAGTGCTAGAGGGGGCGGGGAGACCCAGTACTTC | CSARGGGETQYF
TRBJ2-7 | many | NA | TRBV7-2 | TGTGCCAGCAGCTTAGAGATGGGGAGGGAGCAGTACTTC | CASSLEMGREQYF
TRBJ2-3 | NA | NA | TRBV7-7 | TGTGTCAGCAGCTTGTCTGGCACAGATACGCAGTATTTT | CVSSLSGTDTQYF
TRBJ2-1 | many | NA | TRBV6-2/TRBV6-3 | TGTGCCAGCAGTTCCGGGGGAGTTCGAGGCAATGAGCAGTTCTTC | CASSSGGVRGNEQFF
TRBJ2-3 | few | NA | TRBV2 | TGTGCCAGCAGTGAGCCCACAGCTCCTAGCACAGATACGCAGTATTTT | CASSEPTAPSTDTQYF
TRBJ1-1 | few | NA | TRBV3-1 | TGTGCCAGCAGCCAAGATCCAGGTGGGGACACTGAAGCTTTCTTT | CASSQDPGGDTEAFF
TRBJ1-2 | few | NA | TRBV25-1 | TGTGCCAGCACCTCACAGAACAGTTATGGCTACACCTTC | CASTSQNSYGYTF
TRBJ1-2 | NA | TRBD1 | TRBV5-1 | TGCGCCAGCAGCCCGGGACAGGGCCCAACGTATGGCTACACCTTC | CASSPGQGPTYGYTF
TRBJ2-1 | NA | NA | TRBV2 | TGTGCCAGCACGGCAGGAGGACTTGGAGATGAGCAGTTCTTC | CASTAGGLGDEQFF
TRBJ2-3 | many | NA | TRBV4-3 | TGCGCCAGCAGGGACGGTTACACAGATACGCAGTATTTT | CASRDGYTDTQYF
TRBJ2-1 | few | NA | TRBV29-1 | TGCAGTTCCAAGGACACAGGGCTCTTCAATGAGCAGTTCTTC | CSSKDTGLFNEQFF
TRBJ1-1 | few | TRBD1 | TRBV12-3/TRBV12-4 | TGTGCCAGCAGTTTAAACGACAGGGGACACACTGAAGCTTTCTTT | CASSLNDRGHTEAFF
TRBJ2-7 | many | TRBD1 | TRBV6-2/TRBV6-3 | TGTGCCAGCACCCTACGACAGGGGGCCGCCTACGAGCAGTACTTC | CASTLRQGAAYEQYF
TRBJ1-5 | NA | NA | TRBV28 | TGTGCCAGCAACTCGGTCAGGGGTAGCAATCAGCCCCAGCATTTT | CASNSVRGSNQPQHF
TRBJ2-7 | few | TRBD1 | TRBV7-9 | TGTGCCAGCAGCTTATCGGGACAGGTTTCCTACGAGCAGTACTTC | CASSLSGQVSYEQYF
TRBJ1-5 | few | TRBD1 | TRBV6-2/TRBV6-3 | TGTGCCAGCAGTTTCGACAGGGTAGTAAATCAGCCCCAGCATTTT | CASSFDRVVNQPQHF
TRBJ1-6 | few | TRBD1 | TRBV3-1 | TGTGCCAGCAGCGACAGGGGGAGTAATTCACCCCTCCACTTT | CASSDRGSNSPLHF
TRBJ1-1 | few | NA | TRBV6-5 | TGTGCCAGCAGTTACCTAGGGAAGGCTGAAGCTTTCTTT | CASSYLGKAEAFF
TRBJ2-4 | many | NA | TRBV2 | TGTGCCAGCAGTGACCAGGGCCTAGCCAAAAACATTCAGTACTTC | CASSDQGLAKNIQYF
TRBJ2-7 | many | NA | TRBV30 | TGTGCCTGGAGTGTGCGCATGCGGTCCGAGCAGTACTTC | CAWSVRMRSEQYF
TRBJ1-1 | few | TRBD1 | TRBV18 | TGTGCCAGCTCCCAAGGGACAGCGCCAACTGAAGCTTTCTTT | CASSQGTAPTEAFF
TRBJ2-7 | NA | TRBD2 | TRBV18 | TGTGCCAGCTCACCATTCCCGACTAGCGAATACGAGCAGTACTTC | CASSPFPTSEYEQYF
TRBJ1-2 | NA | TRBD1 | TRBV6-1 | TGTGCCAGCAGATTATCCGGGACAGGGGGATATGGCTACACCTTC | CASRLSGTGGYGYTF
TRBJ2-4 | NA | NA | TRBV28 | TGTGCCAGCGGGGTTCCAGCCAAAAACATTCAGTACTTC | CASGVPAKNIQYF
TRBJ1-5 | NA | NA | TRBV12-3/TRBV12-4 | TGTGCCAGCAGTTCACAATCGCAGCCCCAGCATTTT | CASSSQSQPQHF
TRBJ1-5 | few | NA | TRBV19 | TGTGCCAGTAGTATAATAGGAAACAATCAGCCCCAGCATTTT | CASSIIGNNQPQHF
TRBJ2-5 | NA | NA | TRBV14 | TGTGCCAGCAGCCAAGGTTATCCCACAGAGACCCAGTACTTC | CASSQGYPTETQYF
TRBJ2-3 | many | NA | TRBV7-3 | TGTGCCAGCAGCTCATATAGCACAGATACGCAGTATTTT | CASSSYSTDTQYF
TRBJ2-3 | few | NA | TRBV3-1 | TGTGCCAGCAGCCAGAACGGGTTACTCACAGATACGCAGTATTTT | CASSQNGLLTDTQYF
TRBJ2-3 | many | NA | TRBV6-5 | TGTGCCAGCAGTGAAACAGTGCGAGATACGCAGTATTTT | CASSETVRDTQYF
TRBJ1-4 | few | NA | TRBV5-1 | TGCGCCAGCAGCTTGAAAGCGCCGACCCAGGCGGAAAAACTGTTTTTT | CASSLKAPTQAEKLFF
TRBJ2-7 | few | TRBD2 | TRBV20-1 | TGCAGTGCTAGAGATCCCGCTAGCGGGATTCCCTACGAGCAGTACTTC | CSARDPASGIPYEQYF
TRBJ1-2 | many | TRBD1 | TRBV28 | TGTGCCAGCAGTTTATGGGACAGGAACTATGGCTACACCTTC | CASSLWDRNYGYTF
TRBJ2-7 | NA | NA | TRBV19 | TGTGCCAGTAGTATAAATACTGACCCCGCAAGGTGGTACTTC | CASSINTDPARWYF
TRBJ1-6 | few | TRBD1 | TRBV2 | TGTGCCAGCAGCCGATACGGGACAGATAATTCACCCCTCCACTTT | CASSRYGTDNSPLHF